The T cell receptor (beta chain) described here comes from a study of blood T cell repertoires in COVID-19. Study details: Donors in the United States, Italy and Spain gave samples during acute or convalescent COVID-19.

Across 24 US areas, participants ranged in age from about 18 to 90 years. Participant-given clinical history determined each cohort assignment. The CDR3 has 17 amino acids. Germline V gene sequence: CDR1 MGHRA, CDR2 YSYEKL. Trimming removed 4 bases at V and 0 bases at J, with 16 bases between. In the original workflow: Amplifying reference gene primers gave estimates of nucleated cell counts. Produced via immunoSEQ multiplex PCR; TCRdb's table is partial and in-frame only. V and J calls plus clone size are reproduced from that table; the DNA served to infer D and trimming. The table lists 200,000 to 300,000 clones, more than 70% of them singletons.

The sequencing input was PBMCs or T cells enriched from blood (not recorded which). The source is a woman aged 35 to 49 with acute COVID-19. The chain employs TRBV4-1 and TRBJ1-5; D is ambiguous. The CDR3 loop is CASSPWNSPYSNQPQHF. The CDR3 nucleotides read TGCGCCAGCAGCCCCTGGAACAGCCCATATAGCAATCAGCCCCAGCATTTT.